The clone carrying this T cell receptor (beta chain) came up a few times. Time point of the sample: newly diagnosed GD, antithyroid drugs for less than 3 months. Scientists built the TCR library using RNA that was extracted from PBMCs. These data originate in a study of regulatory T cells in long-lasting Graves disease. Sequencing libraries for TCR beta were prepared with iRepertoire HTBI primers and Arm-PCR of CDR3 regions. Via MiXCR, TCRdb re-called the multiplex PCR reads, giving one row per CDR3 protein. This table has about 540,000 distinct CDR3 sequences, about 13% appearing once. CDR3 length: 17 amino acids. V dropped 5 bases and J dropped 4; count of bases not matched to a gene: 13. In germline, CDR1 is MNHEY, CDR2 SVGEGT. This same sample was also taken into another study, of T cells in Graves' hyperthyroidism and ophthalmopathy.

Here the sequenced sample was peripheral blood mononuclear cells (PBMCs), taken at new diagnosis, from a patient treated with antithyroid drugs. The V call is TRBV6-2 or TRBV6-3, the J call TRBJ2-3; 9 bases map to TRBD2. The clonotype originates from a young man with Graves disease. CDR3 sequence: CASSDYSGRKWPDTQYF. The CDR3 coding sequence is TGTGCCAGCAGTGACTATAGCGGGAGAAAGTGGCCAGATACGCAGTATTTT.